This entry concerns a single TCR beta chain. Assay used: immunoSEQ multiplex PCR; TCRdb lists only in-frame clones, some missing. Among just under 65,000 clones, roughly 91% were seen once, and the ten largest hold 2.2%. J lost 1 base, V lost 2 bases, and 10 bases had no gene match. The CDR3 sequence is 17 residues long. Germline values: CDR1 SGHDT, CDR2 YYEEEE. This sample was taken from a study of T cell changes during pregnancy in multiple sclerosis. V is TRBV5-6 and J is TRBJ2-7, with TRBD1 matching 9 bases. Specimen: peripheral blood, collected in the third trimester of pregnancy. The receptor comes from a female donor in good health, enrolled as a control in a pregnancy study. This chain's CDR3 is CASSFLTGGIGSYEQYF. For the CDR3, the DNA is TGTGCCAGCAGCTTTTTGACAGGGGGTATCGGGTCCTACGAGCAGTACTTC.